This record covers a single TCR beta chain. Its specificity is unknown. Germline V gives CDR1 SGHAT, CDR2 FQNNGV. The CDR3 is 11 residues long. V was clipped by 2 bases and J by 6 bases, with 5 bases between them. The source of the sample is a study of Graves' ophthalmopathy and Graves' hyperthyroidism. TCR beta CDR3 amplification used RNA transcripts. After a first-round RT-PCR with HTBI primers, a second-round multiplex PCR was run. TCRdb itself ran the multiplex PCR reads through MiXCR, one entry per CDR3 protein. Here the sample spans about 640,000 distinct CDR3 sequences, just over 40% being singletons. Study conclusions and caveats: In separating ophthalmopathy from stable hyperthyroidism, a 13-signature model achieved roughly 90% sensitivity and about 80% specificity.

The sample was peripheral blood. This TCR was recovered from an adult man with Graves' ophthalmopathy. The chain uses TRBV11-2 and TRBJ2-7; no reliable D call. CDR3 sequence reads: CASSLPFEQYF. DNA of the CDR3: TGTGCCAGCAGCTTACCGTTCGAGCAGTACTTC.